This T cell receptor beta chain was observed in a study of cytomegalovirus exposure and HLA in healthy donors. The PCR was carried out with 60 Vbeta primers and 13 Jbeta primers. This table comes from immunoSEQ multiplex PCR, and its TCRdb copy is limited to in-frame clones, with some not included. This repertoire shows roughly 150,000 clones, nearly 80% found once; its top ten account for 1.7%. The source is a woman aged 25 to 39 in good health and CMV-seronegative. The sample consisted of PBMCs.

The CDR3, as DNA: TGTGCCAGCAGCCCTCAGCCAGGGACTAACACTGAAGCTTTCTTT. This translates into CASSPQPGTNTEAFF. The chain joins TRBV13 to TRBJ1-1; tentative D call: TRBD1 (5 bases). V lost 5 bases and J 2 bases, leaving 15 bases between the germline ends. Per the germline V gene, CDR1 is PRHDT and CDR2 is FYEKMQ (reference sequence). The CDR3 has 15 residues.